This T cell receptor (beta chain) comes out of a study of Graves' ophthalmopathy and Graves' hyperthyroidism. Donors with ophthalmopathy: moderate-to-severe activity, CAS ≥3, NOSPECS ≥4, duration under 3 months. Additional autoimmune diseases, uncontrolled infections, pregnancy or lactation disqualified patients. CDR1 is SEHNR and CDR2 is FQNEAQ in the germline V gene (reference sequence). V dropped 3 bases and J dropped 0; count of bases not matched to a gene: 18. CDR3 length: 20 residues. Amplifying from RNA transcripts, the study obtained TCR beta CDR3 regions. Second-round multiplex PCR came after a first-round RT-PCR that employed HTBI primers. TCRdb processed the multiplex PCR reads anew with MiXCR; each CDR3 protein has one entry. The sample lists 650,000 to 800,000 distinct CDR3 sequences; 35% to 50% were seen once.

This chain connects TRBV7-9 to TRBJ2-7, with 9 bases identical to TRBD2. The sequence came from an adult man with Graves' ophthalmopathy. The specimen was peripheral blood. CDR3 sequence reads: CASSLSIFRLAGISSYEQYF. CDR3 bases: TGTGCCAGCAGCTTGTCCATTTTTAGGCTAGCGGGAATAAGCTCCTACGAGCAGTACTTC.